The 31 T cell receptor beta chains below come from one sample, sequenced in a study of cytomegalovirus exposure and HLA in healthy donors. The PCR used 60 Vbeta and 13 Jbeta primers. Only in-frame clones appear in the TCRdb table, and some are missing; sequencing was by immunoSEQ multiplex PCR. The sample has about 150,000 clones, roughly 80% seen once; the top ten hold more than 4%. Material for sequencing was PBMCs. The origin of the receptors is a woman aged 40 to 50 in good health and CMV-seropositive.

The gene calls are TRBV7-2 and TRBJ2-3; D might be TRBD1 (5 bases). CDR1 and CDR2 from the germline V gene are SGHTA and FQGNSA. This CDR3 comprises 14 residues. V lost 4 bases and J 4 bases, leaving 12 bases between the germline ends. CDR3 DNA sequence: TGTGCCAGCAGCTCGAAGGGGTTCGCAGATACGCAGTATTTT. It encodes CASSSKGFADTQYF. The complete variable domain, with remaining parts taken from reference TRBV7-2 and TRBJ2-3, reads GAGVSQSPSNKVTEKGKDVELRCDPISGHTALYWYRQSLGQGLEFLIYFQGNSAPDKSGLPSDRFSAERTGGSVSTLTIQRTQQEDSAVYLCASSSKGFADTQYFGPGTRLTVL.

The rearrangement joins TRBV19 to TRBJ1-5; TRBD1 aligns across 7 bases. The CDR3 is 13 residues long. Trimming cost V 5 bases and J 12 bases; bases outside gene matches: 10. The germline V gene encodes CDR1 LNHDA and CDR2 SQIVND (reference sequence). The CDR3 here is CASSGAGQRVQHF. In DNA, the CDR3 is TGTGCCAGTAGTGGGGCGGGACAGAGGGTCCAGCATTTT.

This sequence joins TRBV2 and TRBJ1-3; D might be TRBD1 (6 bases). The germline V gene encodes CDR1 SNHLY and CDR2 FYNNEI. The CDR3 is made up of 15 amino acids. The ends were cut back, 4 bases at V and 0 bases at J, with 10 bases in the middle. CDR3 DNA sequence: TGTGCCAGCAGTGGACAGGTCCTCTCTGGAAACACCATATATTTT. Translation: CASSGQVLSGNTIYF.

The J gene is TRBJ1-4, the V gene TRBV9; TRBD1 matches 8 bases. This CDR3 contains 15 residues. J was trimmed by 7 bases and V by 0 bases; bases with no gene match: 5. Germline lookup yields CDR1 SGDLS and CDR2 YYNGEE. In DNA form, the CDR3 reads TGTGCCAGCAGCGTAGGACAGGGGAAGGGTGAAAAACTGTTTTTT. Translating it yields CASSVGQGKGEKLFF.

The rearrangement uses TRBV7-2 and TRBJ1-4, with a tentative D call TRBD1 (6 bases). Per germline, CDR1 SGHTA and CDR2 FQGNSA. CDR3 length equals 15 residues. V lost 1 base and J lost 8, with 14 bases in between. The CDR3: CASSLGGQSREKLFF. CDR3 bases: TGTGCCAGCAGCTTAGGGGGGCAGTCACGGGAAAAACTGTTTTTT.

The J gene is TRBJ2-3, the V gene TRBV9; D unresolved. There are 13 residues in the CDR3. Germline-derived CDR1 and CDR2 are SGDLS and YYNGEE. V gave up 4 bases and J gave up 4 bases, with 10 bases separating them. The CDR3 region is CASSPQTADTQYF. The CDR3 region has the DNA TGTGCCAGCAGCCCCCAGACTGCAGATACGCAGTATTTT. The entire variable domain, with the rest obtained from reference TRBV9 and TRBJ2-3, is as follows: DSGVTQTPKHLITATGQRVTLRCSPRSGDLSVYWYQQSLDQGLQFLIQYYNGEERAKGNILERFSAQQFPDLHSELNLSSLELGDSALYFCASSPQTADTQYFGPGTRLTVL.

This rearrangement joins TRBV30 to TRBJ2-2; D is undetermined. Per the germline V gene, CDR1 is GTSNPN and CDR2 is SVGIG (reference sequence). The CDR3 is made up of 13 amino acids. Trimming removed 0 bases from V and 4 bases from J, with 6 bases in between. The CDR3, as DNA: TGTGCCTGGAGTGTAACTTCCACCGGGGAGCTGTTTTTT. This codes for CAWSVTSTGELFF.

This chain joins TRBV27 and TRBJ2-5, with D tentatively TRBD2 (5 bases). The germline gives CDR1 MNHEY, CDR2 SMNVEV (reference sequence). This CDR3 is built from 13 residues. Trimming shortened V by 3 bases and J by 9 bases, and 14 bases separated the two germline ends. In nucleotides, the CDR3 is TGTGCCAGCAGTTTGTCCGGCGGACTTTCCCAGTACTTC. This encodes CASSLSGGLSQYF.

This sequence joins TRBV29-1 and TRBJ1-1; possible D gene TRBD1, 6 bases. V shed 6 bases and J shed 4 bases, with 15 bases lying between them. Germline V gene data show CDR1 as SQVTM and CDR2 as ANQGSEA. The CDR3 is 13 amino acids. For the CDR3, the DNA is TGCAGCGTAAGAACAGGGATGGTCACTGAAGCTTTCTTT. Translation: CSVRTGMVTEAFF. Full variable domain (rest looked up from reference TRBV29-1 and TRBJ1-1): SAVISQKPSRDICQRGTSLTIQCQVDSQVTMMFWYRQQPGQSLTLIATANQGSEATYESGFVIDKFPISRPNLTFSTLTVSNMSPEDSSIYLCSVRTGMVTEAFFGQGTRLTVV.

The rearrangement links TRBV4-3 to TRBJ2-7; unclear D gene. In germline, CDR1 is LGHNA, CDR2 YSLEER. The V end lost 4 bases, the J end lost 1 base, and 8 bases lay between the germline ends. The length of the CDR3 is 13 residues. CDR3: CASSLSRSYEQYF. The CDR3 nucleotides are TGCGCCAGCAGCCTTAGTAGATCCTACGAGCAGTACTTC.

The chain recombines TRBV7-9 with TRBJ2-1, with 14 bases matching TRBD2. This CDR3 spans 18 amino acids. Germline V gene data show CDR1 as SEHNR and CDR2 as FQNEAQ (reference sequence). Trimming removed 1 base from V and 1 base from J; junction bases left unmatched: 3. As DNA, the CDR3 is TGTGCCAGCAGCTTAGGACTAGCGGGAGGGGGGTCCTACAATGAGCAGTTCTTC. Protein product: CASSLGLAGGGSYNEQFF.

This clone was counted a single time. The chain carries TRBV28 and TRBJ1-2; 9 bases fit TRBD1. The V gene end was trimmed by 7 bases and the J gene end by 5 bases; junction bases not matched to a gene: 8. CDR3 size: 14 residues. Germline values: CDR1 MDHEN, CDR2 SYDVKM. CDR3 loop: CASTPDRGRYGYTF. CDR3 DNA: TGTGCCAGCACCCCCGACAGGGGGAGGTATGGCTACACCTTC.

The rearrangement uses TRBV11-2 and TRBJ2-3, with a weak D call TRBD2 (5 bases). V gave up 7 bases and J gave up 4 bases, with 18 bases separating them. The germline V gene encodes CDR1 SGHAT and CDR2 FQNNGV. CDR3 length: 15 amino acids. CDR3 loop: CASTFGLGGPDTQYF. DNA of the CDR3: TGTGCCAGCACCTTTGGACTTGGAGGCCCAGATACGCAGTATTTT. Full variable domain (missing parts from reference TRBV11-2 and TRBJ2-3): EAGVAQSPRYKIIEKRQSVAFWCNPISGHATLYWYQQILGQGPKLLIQFQNNGVVDDSQLPKDRFSAERLKGVDSTLKIQPAKLEDSAVYLCASTFGLGGPDTQYFGPGTRLTVL.

DNA of the CDR3: TGTGCCAGCAGCTTAAAGGGCTACCGGGGGTCTGGGGCCAACGTCCTGACTTTC. Translating it yields CASSLKGYRGSGANVLTF. This chain joins TRBV7-9 and TRBJ2-6, with D perhaps TRBD2 (6 bases). V was clipped by 2 bases and J by 1 base, with 15 bases between them. Germline V CDR1 and CDR2: SEHNR, FQNEAQ (reference sequence). There are 18 residues in the CDR3.

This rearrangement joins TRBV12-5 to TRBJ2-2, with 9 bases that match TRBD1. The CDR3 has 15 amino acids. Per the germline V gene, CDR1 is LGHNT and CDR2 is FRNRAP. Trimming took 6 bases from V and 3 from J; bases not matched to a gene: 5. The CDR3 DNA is TGTGCTAGTGGCTCGGGACAGGGTGACACCGGGGAGCTGTTTTTT. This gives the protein CASGSGQGDTGELFF.

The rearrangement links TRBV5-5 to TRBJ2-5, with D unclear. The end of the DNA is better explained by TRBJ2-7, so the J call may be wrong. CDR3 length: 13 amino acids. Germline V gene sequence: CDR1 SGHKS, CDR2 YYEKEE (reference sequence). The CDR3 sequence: CASSFASSYEQYF. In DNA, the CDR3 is TGTGCCAGCAGCTTTGCTAGCTCCTACGAGCAGTACTTC.

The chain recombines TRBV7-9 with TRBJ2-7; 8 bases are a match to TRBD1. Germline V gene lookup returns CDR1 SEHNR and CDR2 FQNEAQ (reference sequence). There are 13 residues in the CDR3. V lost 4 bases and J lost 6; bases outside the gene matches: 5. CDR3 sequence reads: CASSSSTGGEQYF. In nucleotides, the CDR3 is TGTGCCAGCAGCTCTAGTACAGGGGGCGAGCAGTACTTC.

CDR3 coding DNA: TGTGCCAGCAGTTACACTATTAACCTTAGGGGAATAGCTTTCTTT. This codes for CASSYTINLRGIAFF. This chain links TRBV6-5 with TRBJ1-1; maybe TRBD1 (5 bases). CDR3 length equals 15 residues. The germline V gene has CDR1 MNHEY and CDR2 SVGAGI. V shed 2 bases and J shed 10 bases, with 20 bases lying between them.

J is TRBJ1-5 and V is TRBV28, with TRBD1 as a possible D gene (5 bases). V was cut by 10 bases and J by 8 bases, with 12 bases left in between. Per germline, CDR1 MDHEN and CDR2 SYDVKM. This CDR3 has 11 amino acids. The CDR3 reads CATRGGEPQHF. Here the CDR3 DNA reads TGTGCCACCCGGGGAGGGGAGCCCCAGCATTTT.

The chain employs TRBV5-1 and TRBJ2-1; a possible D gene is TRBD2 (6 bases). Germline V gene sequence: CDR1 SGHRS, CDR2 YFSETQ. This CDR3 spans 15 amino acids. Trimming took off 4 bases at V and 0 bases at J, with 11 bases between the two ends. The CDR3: CASSRDGSSYNEQFF. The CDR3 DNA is TGCGCCAGCAGCAGGGACGGGAGCTCCTACAATGAGCAGTTCTTC. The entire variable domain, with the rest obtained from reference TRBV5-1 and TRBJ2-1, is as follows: KAGVTQTPRYLIKTRGQQVTLSCSPISGHRSVSWYQQTPGQGLQFLFEYFSETQRNKGNFPGRFSGRQFSNSRSEMNVSTLELGDSALYLCASSRDGSSYNEQFFGPGTRLTVL.

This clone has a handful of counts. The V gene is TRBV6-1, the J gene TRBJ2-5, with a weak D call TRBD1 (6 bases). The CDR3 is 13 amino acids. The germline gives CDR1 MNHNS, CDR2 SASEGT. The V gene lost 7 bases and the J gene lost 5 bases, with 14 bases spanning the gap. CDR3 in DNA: TGTGCCAGCATGAGGGGGAGTTATGAGACCCAGTACTTC. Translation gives CASMRGSYETQYF.

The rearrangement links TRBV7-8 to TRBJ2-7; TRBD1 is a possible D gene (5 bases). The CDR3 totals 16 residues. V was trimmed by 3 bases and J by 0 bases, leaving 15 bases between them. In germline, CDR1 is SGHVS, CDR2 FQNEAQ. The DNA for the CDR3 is TGTGCCAGCAGCTTCCCCGACAGCCAGAGCTCCTACGAGCAGTACTTC. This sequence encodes CASSFPDSQSSYEQYF.

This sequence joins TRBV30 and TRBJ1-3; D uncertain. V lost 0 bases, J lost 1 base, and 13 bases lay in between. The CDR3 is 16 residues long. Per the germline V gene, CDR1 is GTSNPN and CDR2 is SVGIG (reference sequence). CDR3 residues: CAWSVTGRRSGNTIYF. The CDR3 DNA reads TGTGCCTGGAGTGTAACCGGCAGGAGGTCTGGAAACACCATATATTTT.

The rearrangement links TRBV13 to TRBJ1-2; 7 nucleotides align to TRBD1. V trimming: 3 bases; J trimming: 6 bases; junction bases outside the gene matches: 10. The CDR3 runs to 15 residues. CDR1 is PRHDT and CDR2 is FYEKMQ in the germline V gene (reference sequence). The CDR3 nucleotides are TGTGCCAGCAGCTTCTCCGGACAGGTCTCCGATGGCTACACCTTC. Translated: CASSFSGQVSDGYTF.

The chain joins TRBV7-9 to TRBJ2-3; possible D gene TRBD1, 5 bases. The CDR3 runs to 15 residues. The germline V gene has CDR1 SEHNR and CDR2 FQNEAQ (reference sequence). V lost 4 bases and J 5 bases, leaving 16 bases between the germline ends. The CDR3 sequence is CASSSKDWGGDTQYF. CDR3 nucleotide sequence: TGTGCCAGCAGCTCGAAAGACTGGGGCGGAGATACGCAGTATTTT. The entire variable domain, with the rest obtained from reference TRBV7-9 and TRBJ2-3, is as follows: DTGVSQNPRHKITKRGQNVTFRCDPISEHNRLYWYRQTLGQGPEFLTYFQNEAQLEKSRLLSDRFSAERPKGSFSTLEIQRTEQGDSAMYLCASSSKDWGGDTQYFGPGTRLTVL.

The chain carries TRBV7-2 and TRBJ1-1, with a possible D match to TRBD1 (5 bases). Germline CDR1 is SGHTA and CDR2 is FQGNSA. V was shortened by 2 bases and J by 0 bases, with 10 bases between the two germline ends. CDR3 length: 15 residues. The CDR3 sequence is CASSLMRQMNTEAFF. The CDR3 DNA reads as TGTGCCAGCAGCTTAATGCGACAGATGAACACTGAAGCTTTCTTT.

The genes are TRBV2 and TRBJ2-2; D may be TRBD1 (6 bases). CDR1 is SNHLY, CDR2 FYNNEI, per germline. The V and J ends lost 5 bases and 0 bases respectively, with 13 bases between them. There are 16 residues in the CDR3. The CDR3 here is CASSREQGPNTGELFF. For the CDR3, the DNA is TGTGCCAGCAGTCGGGAACAGGGTCCGAACACCGGGGAGCTGTTTTTT.

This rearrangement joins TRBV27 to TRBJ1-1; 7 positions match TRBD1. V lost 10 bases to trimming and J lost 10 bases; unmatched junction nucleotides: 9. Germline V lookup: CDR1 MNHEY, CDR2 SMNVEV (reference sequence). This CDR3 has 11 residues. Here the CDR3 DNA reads TGTGCCACCCACTCAGGGGGGAGAGCTTTCTTT. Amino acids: CATHSGGRAFF.

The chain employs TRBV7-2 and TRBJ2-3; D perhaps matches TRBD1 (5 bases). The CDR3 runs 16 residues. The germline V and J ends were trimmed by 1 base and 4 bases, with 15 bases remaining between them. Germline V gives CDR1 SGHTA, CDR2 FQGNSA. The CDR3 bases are TGTGCCAGCAGCTTAGTGGGGCAGGGTGGCGCAGATACGCAGTATTTT. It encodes CASSLVGQGGADTQYF. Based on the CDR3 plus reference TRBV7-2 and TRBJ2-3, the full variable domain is GAGVSQSPSNKVTEKGKDVELRCDPISGHTALYWYRQSLGQGLEFLIYFQGNSAPDKSGLPSDRFSAERTGGSVSTLTIQRTQQEDSAVYLCASSLVGQGGADTQYFGPGTRLTVL.

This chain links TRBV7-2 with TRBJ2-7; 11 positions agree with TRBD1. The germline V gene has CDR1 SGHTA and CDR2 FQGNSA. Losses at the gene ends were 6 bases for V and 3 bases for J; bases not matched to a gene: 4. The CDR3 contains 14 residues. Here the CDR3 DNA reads TGTGCCAGCAGGGCCGGGACAGGGGGCTACGAGCAGTACTTC. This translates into CASRAGTGGYEQYF.

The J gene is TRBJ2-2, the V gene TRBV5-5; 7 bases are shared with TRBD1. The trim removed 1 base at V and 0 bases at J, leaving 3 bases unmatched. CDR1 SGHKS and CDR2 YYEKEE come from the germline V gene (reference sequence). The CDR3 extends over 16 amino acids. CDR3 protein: CASSLQGVTNTGELFF. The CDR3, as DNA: TGTGCCAGCAGCTTGCAGGGGGTAACGAACACCGGGGAGCTGTTTTTT.